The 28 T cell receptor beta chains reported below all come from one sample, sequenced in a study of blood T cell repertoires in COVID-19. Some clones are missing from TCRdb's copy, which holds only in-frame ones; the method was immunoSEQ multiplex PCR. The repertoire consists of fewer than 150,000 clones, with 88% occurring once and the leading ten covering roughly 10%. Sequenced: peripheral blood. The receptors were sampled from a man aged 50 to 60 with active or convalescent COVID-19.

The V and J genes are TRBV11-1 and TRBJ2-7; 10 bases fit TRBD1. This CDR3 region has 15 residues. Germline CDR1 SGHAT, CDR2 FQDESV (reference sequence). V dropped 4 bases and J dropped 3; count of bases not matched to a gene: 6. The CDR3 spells CASSSRQGASYEQYF. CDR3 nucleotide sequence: TGTGCCAGCAGCTCTAGACAGGGGGCCAGCTACGAGCAGTACTTC.

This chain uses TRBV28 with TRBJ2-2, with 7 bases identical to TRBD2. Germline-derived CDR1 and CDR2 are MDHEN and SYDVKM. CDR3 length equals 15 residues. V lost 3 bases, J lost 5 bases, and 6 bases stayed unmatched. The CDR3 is CASSFIFGGTGELFF. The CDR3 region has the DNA TGTGCCAGCAGTTTCATCTTCGGGGGGACCGGGGAGCTGTTTTTT.

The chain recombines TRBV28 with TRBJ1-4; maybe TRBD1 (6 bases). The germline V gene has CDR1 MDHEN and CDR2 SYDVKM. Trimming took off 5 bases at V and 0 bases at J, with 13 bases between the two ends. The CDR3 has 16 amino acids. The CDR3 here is CASSLRGQSTNEKLFF. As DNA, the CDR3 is TGTGCCAGCAGTCTTCGTGGACAGTCAACTAATGAAAAACTGTTTTTT. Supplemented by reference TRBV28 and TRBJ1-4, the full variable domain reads DVKVTQSSRYLVKRTGEKVFLECVQDMDHENMFWYRQDPGLGLRLIYFSYDVKMKEKGDIPEGYSVSREKKERFSLILESASTNQTSMYLCASSLRGQSTNEKLFFGSGTQLSVL.

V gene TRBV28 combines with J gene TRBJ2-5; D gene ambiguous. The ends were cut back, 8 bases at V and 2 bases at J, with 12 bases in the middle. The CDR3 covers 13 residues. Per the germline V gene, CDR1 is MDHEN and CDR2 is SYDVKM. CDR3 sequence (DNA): TGTGCCAGCCGCCGATGGCGGCAAGAGACCCAGTACTTC. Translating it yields CASRRWRQETQYF.

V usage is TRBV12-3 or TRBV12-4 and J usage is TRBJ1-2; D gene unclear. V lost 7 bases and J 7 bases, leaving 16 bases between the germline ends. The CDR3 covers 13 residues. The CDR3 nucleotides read TGTGCCAGCACCATTAGCGCTGTTCGTGGCTACACCTTC. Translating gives CASTISAVRGYTF.

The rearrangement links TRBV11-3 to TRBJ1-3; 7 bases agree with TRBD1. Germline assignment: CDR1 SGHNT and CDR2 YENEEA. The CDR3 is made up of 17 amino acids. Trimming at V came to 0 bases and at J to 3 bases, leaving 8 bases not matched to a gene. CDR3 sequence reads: CASSLDRGQGDGNTIYF. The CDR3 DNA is TGTGCCAGCAGCTTAGATAGGGGGCAGGGGGATGGAAACACCATATATTTT.

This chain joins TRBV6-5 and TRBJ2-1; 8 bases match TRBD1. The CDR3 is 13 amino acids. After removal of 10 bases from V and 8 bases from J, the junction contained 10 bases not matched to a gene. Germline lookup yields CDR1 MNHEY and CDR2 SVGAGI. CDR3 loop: CAIAQGAADEQFF. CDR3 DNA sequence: TGTGCCATCGCGCAGGGGGCGGCTGATGAGCAGTTCTTC.

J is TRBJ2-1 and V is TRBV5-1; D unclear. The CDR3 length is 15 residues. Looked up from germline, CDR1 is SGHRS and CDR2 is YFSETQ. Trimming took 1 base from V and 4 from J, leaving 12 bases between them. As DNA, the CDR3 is TGCGCCAGCAGCTTGAGTACGACTGGGTACAATGAGCAGTTCTTC. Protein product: CASSLSTTGYNEQFF.

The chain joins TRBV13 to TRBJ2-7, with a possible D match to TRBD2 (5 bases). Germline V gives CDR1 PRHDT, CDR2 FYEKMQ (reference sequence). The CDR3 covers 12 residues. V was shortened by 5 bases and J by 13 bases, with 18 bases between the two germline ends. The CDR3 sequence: CASSPRSGGAYF. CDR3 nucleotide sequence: TGTGCCAGCAGCCCGAGAAGCGGTGGTGCTTACTTC.

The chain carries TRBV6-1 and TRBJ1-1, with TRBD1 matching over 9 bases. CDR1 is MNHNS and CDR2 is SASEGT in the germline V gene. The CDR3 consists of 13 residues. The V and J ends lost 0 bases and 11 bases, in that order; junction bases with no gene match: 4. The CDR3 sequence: CASSEAGQGLAFF. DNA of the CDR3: TGTGCCAGCAGTGAAGCGGGACAGGGTCTGGCTTTCTTT.

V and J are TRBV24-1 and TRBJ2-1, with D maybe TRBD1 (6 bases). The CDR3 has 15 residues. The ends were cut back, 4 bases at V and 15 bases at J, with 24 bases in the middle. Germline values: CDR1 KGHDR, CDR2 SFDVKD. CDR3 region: CATSESPQGRSSVFF. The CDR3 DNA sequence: TGTGCCACCAGTGAATCCCCACAGGGTCGAAGCTCCGTGTTCTTC.

CDR3 sequence: CASSLSGLAGANEQFF. CDR3 nucleotide sequence: TGTGCCAGCAGCCTTTCCGGACTAGCGGGAGCCAATGAGCAGTTCTTC. The V call is TRBV11-2, the J call TRBJ2-1; 13 bases agree with TRBD2. The CDR3 loop spans 16 amino acids. Germline V CDR1 and CDR2: SGHAT, FQNNGV. The ends lost 5 bases at V and 6 bases at J; junction bases unmatched: 7. Variable domain in full (rest from reference TRBV11-2 and TRBJ2-1): EAGVAQSPRYKIIEKRQSVAFWCNPISGHATLYWYQQILGQGPKLLIQFQNNGVVDDSQLPKDRFSAERLKGVDSTLKIQPAKLEDSAVYLCASSLSGLAGANEQFFGPGTRLTVL.

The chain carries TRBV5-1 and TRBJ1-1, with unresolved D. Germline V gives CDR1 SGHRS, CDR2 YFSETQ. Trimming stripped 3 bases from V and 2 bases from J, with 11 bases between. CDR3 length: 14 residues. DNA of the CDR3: TGCGCCAGCAGCTCGCCCGGACTAAACACTGAAGCTTTCTTT. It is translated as CASSSPGLNTEAFF.

In nucleotides, the CDR3 is TGCAGCGTGAGGACTAGCGGGAGGGGTGAGCAGTTCTTC. This translates into CSVRTSGRGEQFF. The J gene is TRBJ2-1, the V gene TRBV29-1; 15 positions agree with TRBD2. The CDR3 is made up of 13 amino acids. The junction had 3 bases not matched to a gene; V was cut back by 6 bases and J by 9 bases. Germline CDR1 is SQVTM and CDR2 is ANQGSEA.

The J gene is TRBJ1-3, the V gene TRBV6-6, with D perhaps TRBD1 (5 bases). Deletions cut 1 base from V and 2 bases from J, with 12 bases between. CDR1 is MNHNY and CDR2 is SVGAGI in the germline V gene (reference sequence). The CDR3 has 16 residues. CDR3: CASSYYQAGAGNTIYF. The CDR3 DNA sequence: TGTGCCAGCAGTTACTACCAGGCGGGGGCTGGAAACACCATATATTTT.

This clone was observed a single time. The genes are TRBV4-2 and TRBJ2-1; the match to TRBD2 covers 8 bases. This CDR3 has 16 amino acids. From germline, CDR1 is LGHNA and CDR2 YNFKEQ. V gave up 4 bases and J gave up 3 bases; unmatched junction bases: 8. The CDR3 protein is CASSRSRGGYYNEQFF. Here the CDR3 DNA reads TGTGCCAGCAGCCGCTCTCGGGGGGGTTACTACAATGAGCAGTTCTTC.

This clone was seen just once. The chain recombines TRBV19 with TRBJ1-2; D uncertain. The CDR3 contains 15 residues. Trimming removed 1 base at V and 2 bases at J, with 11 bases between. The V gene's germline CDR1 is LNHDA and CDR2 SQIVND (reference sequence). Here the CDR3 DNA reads TGTGCCAGTAGTATAGGGCATCAGAGGAACTATGGCTACACCTTC. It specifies CASSIGHQRNYGYTF.

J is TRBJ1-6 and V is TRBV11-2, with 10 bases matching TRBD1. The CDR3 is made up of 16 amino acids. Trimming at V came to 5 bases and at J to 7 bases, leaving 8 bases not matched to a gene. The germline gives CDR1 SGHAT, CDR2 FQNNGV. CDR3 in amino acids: CASSVAAGQGNSPLHF. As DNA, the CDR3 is TGTGCCAGCAGCGTTGCCGCGGGACAGGGGAATTCACCCCTCCACTTT.

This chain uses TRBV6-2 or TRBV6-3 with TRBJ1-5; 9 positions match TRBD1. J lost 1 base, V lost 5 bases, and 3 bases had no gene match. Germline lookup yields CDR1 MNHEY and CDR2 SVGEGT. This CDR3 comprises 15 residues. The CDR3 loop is CASSPGTGSNQPQHF. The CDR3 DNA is TGTGCCAGCAGTCCCGGGACAGGGAGCAATCAGCCCCAGCATTTT.

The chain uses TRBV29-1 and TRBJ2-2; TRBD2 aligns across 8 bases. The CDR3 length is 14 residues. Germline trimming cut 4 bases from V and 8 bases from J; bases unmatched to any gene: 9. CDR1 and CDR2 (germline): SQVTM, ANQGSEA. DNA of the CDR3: TGCAGCGTTGTGGGACTAGGGCTAGTTGGGGAGCTGTTTTTT. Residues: CSVVGLGLVGELFF.

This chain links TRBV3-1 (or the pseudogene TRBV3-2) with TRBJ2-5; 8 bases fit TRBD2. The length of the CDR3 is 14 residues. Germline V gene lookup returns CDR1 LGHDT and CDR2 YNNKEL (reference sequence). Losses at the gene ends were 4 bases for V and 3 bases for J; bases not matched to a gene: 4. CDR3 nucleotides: TGTGCCAGCAGCCTCCAAGCGGGAGAAGAGACCCAGTACTTC. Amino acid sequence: CASSLQAGEETQYF.

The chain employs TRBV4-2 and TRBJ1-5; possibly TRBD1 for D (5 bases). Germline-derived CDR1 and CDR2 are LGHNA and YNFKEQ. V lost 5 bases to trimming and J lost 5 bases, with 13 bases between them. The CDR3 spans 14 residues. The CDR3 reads CASSAPGVDQPQHF. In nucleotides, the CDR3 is TGTGCCAGCAGCGCCCCGGGGGTGGATCAGCCCCAGCATTTT.

This CDR3 reads CASSLLWDTQYF. In DNA, the CDR3 is TGTGCCAGCAGCTTACTATGGGATACGCAGTATTTT. This sequence joins TRBV7-9 and TRBJ2-3; D gene unclear. The CDR3 consists of 12 residues. Deletions cut 2 bases from V and 6 bases from J, with 6 bases between. CDR1 and CDR2 from the germline V gene are SEHNR and FQNEAQ (reference sequence).

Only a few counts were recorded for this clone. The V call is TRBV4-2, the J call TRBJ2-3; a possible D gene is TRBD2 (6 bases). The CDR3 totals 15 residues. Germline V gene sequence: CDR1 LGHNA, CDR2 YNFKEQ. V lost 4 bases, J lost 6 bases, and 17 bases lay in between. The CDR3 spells CASSLRERGIDTQYF. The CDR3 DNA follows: TGTGCCAGCAGCCTTCGGGAGCGCGGGATCGATACGCAGTATTTT.

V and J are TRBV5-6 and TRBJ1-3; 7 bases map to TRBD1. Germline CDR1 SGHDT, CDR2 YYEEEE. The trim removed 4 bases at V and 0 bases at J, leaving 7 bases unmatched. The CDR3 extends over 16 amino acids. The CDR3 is CASSPADRASGNTIYF. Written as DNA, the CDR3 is TGTGCCAGCAGCCCAGCCGACAGGGCCTCTGGAAACACCATATATTTT.

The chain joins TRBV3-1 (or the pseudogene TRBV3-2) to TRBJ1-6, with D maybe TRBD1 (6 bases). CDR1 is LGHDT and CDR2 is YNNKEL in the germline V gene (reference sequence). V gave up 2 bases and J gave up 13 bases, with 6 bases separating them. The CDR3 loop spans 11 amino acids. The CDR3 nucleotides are TGTGCCAGCAGCCAACAGGGGCCCCTCCACTTT. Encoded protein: CASSQQGPLHF.

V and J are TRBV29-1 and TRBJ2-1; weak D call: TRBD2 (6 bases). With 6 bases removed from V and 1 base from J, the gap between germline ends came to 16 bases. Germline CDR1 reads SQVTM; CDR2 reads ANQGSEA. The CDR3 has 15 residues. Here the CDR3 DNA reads TGCAGCGTCCATCCGGGACTCAGATCCTACAATGAGCAGTTCTTC. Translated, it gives CSVHPGLRSYNEQFF.

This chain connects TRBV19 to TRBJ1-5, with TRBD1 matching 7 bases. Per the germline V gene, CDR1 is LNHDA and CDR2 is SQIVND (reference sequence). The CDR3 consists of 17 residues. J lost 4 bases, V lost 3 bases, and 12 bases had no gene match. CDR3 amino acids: CASSIWSGGIRNQPQHF. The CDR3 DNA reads TGTGCCAGTAGTATTTGGTCAGGGGGGATCCGGAATCAGCCCCAGCATTTT.